These 5 T cell receptor beta chains were all obtained from the same sample, sequenced in a study of T cells in Graves' hyperthyroidism and ophthalmopathy. From RNA transcripts, TCR beta CDR3 regions were amplified. The HTBI primer set was used in a first-round RT-PCR of the TCR CDR3. TCRdb recomputed calls from the multiplex PCR reads with MiXCR, one row per CDR3 protein. This sample has about 580,000 distinct CDR3 sequences, with about 15% found just once. Input material: blood. These receptors all come from a young woman with Graves' hyperthyroidism that later progressed to Graves' ophthalmopathy.

This chain connects TRBV19 to TRBJ2-3; possibly TRBD2 for D (6 bases). Trimming removed 8 bases at V and 4 bases at J, with 16 bases between. Germline V gene lookup returns CDR1 LNHDA and CDR2 SQIVND (reference sequence). The CDR3 contains 14 residues. This chain's CDR3 is CASRGTLTSDTQYF. In nucleotides, the CDR3 is TGTGCCAGTCGGGGGACCCTAACCTCAGATACGCAGTATTTT.

This clonotype occurred a few times. The chain couples TRBV7-9 to TRBJ1-1; TRBD1 agrees at 8 bases. Unmatched junction bases numbered 8, after V lost 8 bases and J lost 0 bases. This CDR3 has 15 amino acids. The germline CDR1 and CDR2 sequences are SEHNR and FQNEAQ (reference sequence). CDR3 bases: TGTGCCAGCGGCTCGGGGACAGGCGTGAACACTGAAGCTTTCTTT. Translating gives CASGSGTGVNTEAFF.

This clonotype occurred many times. V is TRBV6-5 and J is TRBJ1-2, with a tentative D call TRBD1 (5 bases). The CDR3 covers 16 residues. With 0 bases removed from V and 1 base from J, the gap between germline ends came to 12 bases. Germline V CDR1 and CDR2: MNHEY, SVGAGI. The CDR3 sequence: CASSYSILGVNYGYTF. The CDR3 DNA is TGTGCCAGCAGTTACTCAATTTTGGGGGTTAACTATGGCTACACCTTC.

In this sample, this clonotype turned up many times. CDR3 in amino acids: CASSPIGGGEKLFF. CDR3 nucleotides: TGTGCCAGCAGCCCCATAGGTGGCGGTGAAAAACTGTTTTTT. The chain uses TRBV25-1 and TRBJ1-4; no firm D call. The germline gives CDR1 MGHDK, CDR2 SYGVNS. This CDR3 has 14 residues. The V end lost 6 bases, the J end lost 7 bases, and 15 bases lay between the germline ends.

Only a few counts were recorded for this clonotype. The rearrangement links TRBV30 to TRBJ2-7, with TRBD1 identical over 8 bases. Germline loops: CDR1 GTSNPN, CDR2 SVGIG (reference sequence). V dropped 1 base and J dropped 7; count of bases not matched to a gene: 3. The CDR3 totals 12 residues. The CDR3 region is CAWSDTGGEQYF. In DNA, the CDR3 is TGTGCCTGGAGTGACACAGGGGGTGAGCAGTACTTC.